The rows below give T cell receptor beta chains drawn from one sample of a study of T cell responses to AZD1222 COVID-19 vaccine. Sequencing used immunoSEQ multiplex PCR; TCRdb keeps in-frame clones, though not all of them. The repertoire consists of about 99,000 clones, with about 93% occurring once and the leading ten covering around 4.7%. The material sequenced was peripheral blood, taken on day 0 of AZD1222 vaccination. The receptors originated from an adult in good health. Each CDR3 is given with its conserved first and last residue. D genes are given only for firm matches. For some rows the clone size is stated as once, few or many, or as a class when expanded; others skip it.

size	V	J	D	CDR3	DNA
NA	TRBV5-1	TRBJ2-7	TRBD2	CASSLVPASGSYEQYF	TGCGCCAGCAGCTTGGTCCCCGCTAGCGGGAGTTACGAGCAGTACTTC
NA	TRBV7-2	TRBJ2-1	NA	CASSPYRGIGEQFF	TGTGCCAGCAGCCCCTATCGGGGTATCGGTGAGCAGTTCTTC
few	TRBV6-5	TRBJ1-5	NA	CASSYGGSGNQPQHF	TGTGCCAGCAGTTACGGGGGAAGCGGCAATCAGCCCCAGCATTTT
many	TRBV19	TRBJ1-1	TRBD1	CASQNRGEGGDTEAFF	TGTGCCAGTCAAAACAGGGGCGAGGGGGGTGACACTGAAGCTTTCTTT
NA	TRBV3-1/TRBV3-2	TRBJ2-7	TRBD1	CASSHDGQASYEQYF	TGTGCCAGCAGCCATGATGGACAGGCATCCTACGAGCAGTACTTC
NA	TRBV11-3	TRBJ2-7	TRBD2	CASSLAGSGTMQYF	TGTGCCAGCAGCTTAGCGGGTAGCGGGACCATGCAGTACTTC
once	TRBV5-1	TRBJ1-2	NA	CASSLGAGRDGYTF	TGCGCCAGCAGCTTAGGAGCAGGGCGAGATGGCTACACCTTC
NA	TRBV5-1	TRBJ1-2	NA	CASTPGPTAGYTF	TGCGCCAGCACGCCGGGCCCCACCGCTGGCTACACCTTC
NA	TRBV3-1/TRBV3-2	TRBJ2-7	NA	CASSRTVSYEQYF	TGTGCCAGCAGTAGGACAGTTTCCTACGAGCAGTACTTC
NA	TRBV18	TRBJ1-6	NA	CASSPSQARNSPLHF	TGTGCCAGCTCACCTTCCCAGGCTCGTAATTCACCCCTCCACTTT
once	TRBV2	TRBJ2-7	TRBD2	CAIPKPGLAGGEQYF	TGTGCCATCCCCAAACCCGGACTAGCGGGAGGCGAGCAGTACTTC
NA	TRBV2	TRBJ2-6	TRBD1	CASSGGTEYFSGANVLTF	TGTGCCAGCAGTGGTGGGACAGAGTATTTCTCTGGGGCCAACGTCCTGACTTTC
once	TRBV12-3/TRBV12-4	TRBJ2-7	NA	CASSRTRIRYF	TGTGCCAGCAGCCGGACTCGGATACGGTACTTC
NA	TRBV14	TRBJ2-5	NA	CASSHGYETQYF	TGTGCCAGCAGCCACGGATATGAGACCCAGTACTTC
few	TRBV7-8	TRBJ1-5	TRBD1	CASSYRGDVQPQHF	TGTGCCAGCAGCTACAGGGGTGATGTACAGCCCCAGCATTTT
NA	TRBV5-5	TRBJ2-5	TRBD1	CASSSRTGQETQYF	TGTGCCAGCAGCTCCCGGACAGGCCAAGAGACCCAGTACTTC
few	TRBV7-2	TRBJ2-2	NA	CASSFGHETGELFF	TGTGCCAGCAGCTTCGGTCACGAGACCGGGGAGCTGTTTTTT
NA	TRBV7-8	TRBJ2-2	TRBD2	CASRVEGGHGELFF	TGTGCCAGCAGGGTCGAGGGAGGGCACGGGGAGCTGTTTTTT
few	TRBV21-1	TRBJ2-7	NA	CASSKVSSEDYEQYF	TGTGCCAGCAGCAAAGTATCTAGTGAAGACTACGAGCAGTACTTC
NA	TRBV11-3	TRBJ1-1	TRBD1	CASSPGTGRRSTREAFF	TGTGCCAGCAGCCCCGGGACAGGGAGACGCTCTACGCGGGAAGCTTTCTTT
NA	TRBV5-1	TRBJ2-2	NA	CASASTGTGELFF	TGCGCCAGCGCGAGTACAGGCACCGGGGAGCTGTTTTTT
NA	TRBV28	TRBJ1-4	NA	CASITSRGAGEKLFF	TGTGCCAGCATCACCTCCCGTGGGGCGGGGGAAAAACTGTTTTTT
NA	TRBV10-3	TRBJ2-1	NA	CAISDPSYNEQFF	TGTGCCATCAGTGATCCTAGCTACAATGAGCAGTTCTTC
NA	TRBV5-1	TRBJ2-5	NA	CASSLEGLGVRETQYF	TGCGCCAGCAGCTTGGAAGGTCTTGGAGTGCGAGAGACCCAGTACTTC